This record concerns one T cell receptor beta chain sequence. This entry belongs to a study of Graves' ophthalmopathy and Graves' hyperthyroidism. Investigators amplified TCR beta CDR3 regions from RNA transcripts. RT-PCR with HTBI primers came first, then second-round multiplex PCR. Using its own MiXCR run on the multiplex PCR reads, TCRdb lists one record per CDR3 protein. The sample carries about 590,000 distinct CDR3 sequences, less than 45% recorded once. The sequence was collected from an adult man with Graves' hyperthyroidism. Sequences were obtained from peripheral blood or thyroid tissue (not recorded which).

This chain's CDR3 is CAWSVMVAGELFF. The DNA for the CDR3 is TGTGCCTGGAGTGTAATGGTCGCCGGGGAGCTGTTTTTT. The V and J genes are TRBV7-9 and TRBJ2-2; no firm D call. The CDR3 has 13 amino acids. Per germline, CDR1 SEHNR and CDR2 FQNEAQ (reference sequence). Trimming removed 11 bases at V and 6 bases at J, with 16 bases between.